This passage covers 8 T cell receptor beta chains from one sample sequenced in a study of beta chain features in type 1 diabetes. Study outcomes and limitations: For Type 1 diabetes patients, all four CD4+ subsets carried TCRB CDR3s that were moderately but significantly shorter.

These receptors have no identified antigens. Expressed TCRB transcripts were sequenced because the entire RNA isolate underwent reverse transcription. The data were produced by immunoSEQ multiplex PCR, yet TCRdb's version contains in-frame clones alone and is incomplete. The repertoire holds some 640,000 clones, with roughly 13% as singletons. Specimen: naive CD4+ T cells from blood. The receptors were gathered from a man between 18 and 35 years old with type 1 diabetes.

This clone was counted between two and nine times. CDR3 in DNA: TGTGCCTGGAGTGCGGGACAGGGGAGGGAAAAACTGTTTTTT. The encoded protein is CAWSAGQGREKLFF. The chain employs TRBV30 and TRBJ1-4; TRBD1 matches at 10 bases. Germline V lookup: CDR1 GTSNPN, CDR2 SVGIG (reference sequence). V was pared by 1 base and J by 8 bases, with 4 bases of the junction left unmatched. The CDR3 is made up of 14 amino acids.

The chain combines TRBV5-1 with TRBJ1-2, with 8 bases aligning to TRBD1. Losses at the gene ends were 4 bases for V and 3 bases for J; bases not matched to a gene: 2. CDR1 SGHRS and CDR2 YFSETQ come from the germline V gene. This CDR3 is 13 amino acids long. CDR3 coding DNA: TGCGCCAGCAGCCAACAGGGGGACTATGGCTACACCTTC. Its translation is CASSQQGDYGYTF.

V usage is TRBV7-3 and J usage is TRBJ2-5, with unresolved D. The CDR3 extends over 11 amino acids. Germline V CDR1 and CDR2: SGHTA, FQGTGA. The germline V and J ends were trimmed by 3 bases and 4 bases, with 3 bases remaining between them. In DNA form, the CDR3 reads TGTGCCAGCAGCTTTTCAGAGACCCAGTACTTC. Translating gives CASSFSETQYF.

In this sample, this clone turned up a few times. V and J are TRBV5-4 and TRBJ2-1; 14 nucleotides line up with TRBD2. V shed 3 bases, J shed 8 bases, and the junction held 7 bases outside the gene matches. Germline-derived CDR1 and CDR2 are SGHNT and YYREEE (reference sequence). The CDR3 is 16 residues long. The CDR3 coding sequence is TGTGCCAGCAGCTCACCGGGACTAGCGGGAGAGGATGAGCAGTTCTTC. This gives the protein CASSSPGLAGEDEQFF.

This clone was counted only a few times. The chain uses TRBV6-6 and TRBJ1-1, with TRBD1 matching over 8 bases. This CDR3 has 14 amino acids. From germline, CDR1 is MNHNY and CDR2 SVGAGI (reference sequence). The J segment lost 3 bases and the V segment lost 5 bases, leaving 5 bases of the junction unmatched. The chain's CDR3 is CASSRQGADTEAFF. CDR3 coding DNA: TGTGCCAGCAGTCGGCAGGGGGCTGACACTGAAGCTTTCTTT.

A few counts support this clone. The chain carries TRBV7-2 and TRBJ2-7; D gene uncertain. Germline-derived CDR1 and CDR2 are SGHTA and FQGNSA. This CDR3 has 14 residues. The V and J ends lost 0 bases and 2 bases respectively, with 8 bases between them. CDR3 sequence reads: CASSLALLTYEQYF. For the CDR3, the DNA is TGTGCCAGCAGCTTAGCGCTACTGACCTACGAGCAGTACTTC.

The rearrangement joins TRBV5-1 to TRBJ2-1; TRBD1 might be the D (6 bases). Germline assignment: CDR1 SGHRS and CDR2 YFSETQ. V lost 2 bases and J lost 0, with 12 bases in between. The CDR3 runs to 16 residues. CDR3 sequence (DNA): TGCGCCAGCAGCTTCAACACAGGGAGCTCCTACAATGAGCAGTTCTTC. Translating gives CASSFNTGSSYNEQFF.

This clone turned up a few times. The V and J genes are TRBV5-6 and TRBJ2-3, with D possibly TRBD2 on 5 matching bases. The CDR3 consists of 13 residues. Trimming removed 3 bases at V and 2 bases at J, with 7 bases between. The germline gives CDR1 SGHDT, CDR2 YYEEEE. The CDR3 DNA reads TGTGCCAGCAGCTGGGAGTACACAGATACGCAGTATTTT. Translation gives CASSWEYTDTQYF. The variable domain in full, completed from reference TRBV5-6 and TRBJ2-3, reads DAGVTQSPTHLIKTRGQQVTLRCSPKSGHDTVSWYQQALGQGPQFIFQYYEEEERQRGNFPDRFSGHQFPNYSSELNVNALLLGDSALYLCASSWEYTDTQYFGPGTRLTVL.